This T cell receptor beta chain was identified during a study of technical replicates of blood from a few donors. CDR1 and CDR2 from the germline V gene are SGHAT and FQNNGV. V was clipped by 0 bases and J by 4 bases, with 12 bases between them. There are 15 residues in the CDR3. Assay used: immunoSEQ multiplex PCR; TCRdb lists only in-frame clones, some missing. The repertoire holds under 85,000 clones, with 90% to 95% as singletons. The sequence derives from a human donor in good health. This chain joins TRBV11-2 and TRBJ1-2; the D is unclear. Material: T cells isolated from PBMCs. CDR3 in amino acids: CASSLDGSAFYGYTF. The CDR3 DNA is TGTGCCAGCAGCTTAGACGGCAGCGCTTTCTATGGCTACACCTTC.